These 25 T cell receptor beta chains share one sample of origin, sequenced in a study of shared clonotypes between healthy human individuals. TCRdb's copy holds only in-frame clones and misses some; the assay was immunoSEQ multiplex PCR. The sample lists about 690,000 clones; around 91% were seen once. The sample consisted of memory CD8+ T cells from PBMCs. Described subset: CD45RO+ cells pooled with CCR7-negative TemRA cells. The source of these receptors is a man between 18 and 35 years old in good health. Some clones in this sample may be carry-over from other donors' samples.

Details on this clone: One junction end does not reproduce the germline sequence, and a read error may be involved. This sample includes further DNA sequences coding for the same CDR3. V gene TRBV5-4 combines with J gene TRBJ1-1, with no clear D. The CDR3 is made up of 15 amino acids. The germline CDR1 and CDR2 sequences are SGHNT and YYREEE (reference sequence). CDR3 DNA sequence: TGCGCCAGCAGCCAAGATGGGCTTTCCAACACTGAAGCTTTCTTT. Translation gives CASSQDGLSNTEAFF.

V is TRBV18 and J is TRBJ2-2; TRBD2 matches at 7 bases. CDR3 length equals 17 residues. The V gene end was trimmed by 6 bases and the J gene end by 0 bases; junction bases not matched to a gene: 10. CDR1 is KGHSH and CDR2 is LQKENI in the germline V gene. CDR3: CASSIRSSGANTGELFF. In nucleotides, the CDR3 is TGTGCCAGCTCGATCCGGTCTAGCGGTGCGAACACCGGGGAGCTGTTTTTT.

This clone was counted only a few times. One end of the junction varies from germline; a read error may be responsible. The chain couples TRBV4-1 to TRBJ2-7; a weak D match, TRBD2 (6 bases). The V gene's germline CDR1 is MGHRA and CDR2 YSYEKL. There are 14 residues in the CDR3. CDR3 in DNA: TGCGCCAGCAGCCAAGTTGGGGACTCCAACGAGCAGTACTTC. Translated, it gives CASSQVGDSNEQYF.

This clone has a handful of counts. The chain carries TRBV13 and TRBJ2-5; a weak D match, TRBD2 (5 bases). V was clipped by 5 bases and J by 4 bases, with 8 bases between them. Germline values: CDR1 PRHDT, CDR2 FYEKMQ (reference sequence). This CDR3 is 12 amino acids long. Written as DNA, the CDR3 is TGTGCCAGCAGCGACTATGGAGAGACCCAGTACTTC. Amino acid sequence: CASSDYGETQYF.

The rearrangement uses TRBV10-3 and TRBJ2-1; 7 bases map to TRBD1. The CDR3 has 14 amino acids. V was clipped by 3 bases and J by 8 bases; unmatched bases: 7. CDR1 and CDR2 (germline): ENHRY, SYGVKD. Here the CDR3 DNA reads TGTGCCATCAGTGACAACAGGGGCGTCGATGAGCAGTTCTTC. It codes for CAISDNRGVDEQFF.

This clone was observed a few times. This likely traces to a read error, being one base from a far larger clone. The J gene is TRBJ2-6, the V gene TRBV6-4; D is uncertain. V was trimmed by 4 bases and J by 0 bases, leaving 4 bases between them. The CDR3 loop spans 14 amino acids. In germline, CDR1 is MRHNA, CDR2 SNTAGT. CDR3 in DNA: TGTGCCAGCAGTGGCAGCTCTGGGGCCAACGTCCTGACTTTC. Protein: CASSGSSGANVLTF.

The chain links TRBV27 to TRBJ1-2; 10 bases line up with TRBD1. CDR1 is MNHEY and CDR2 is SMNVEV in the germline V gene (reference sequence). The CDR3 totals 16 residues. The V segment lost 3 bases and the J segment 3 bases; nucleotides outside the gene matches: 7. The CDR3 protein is CASSFTETGGHYGYTF. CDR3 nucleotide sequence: TGTGCCAGCAGTTTTACTGAGACAGGGGGCCACTATGGCTACACCTTC.

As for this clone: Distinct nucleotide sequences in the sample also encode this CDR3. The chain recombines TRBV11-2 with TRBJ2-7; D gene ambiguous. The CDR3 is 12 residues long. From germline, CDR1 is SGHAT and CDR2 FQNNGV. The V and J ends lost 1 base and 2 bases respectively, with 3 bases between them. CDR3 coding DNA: TGTGCCAGCAGCTTAGTCCCCTACGAGCAGTACTTC. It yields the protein CASSLVPYEQYF.

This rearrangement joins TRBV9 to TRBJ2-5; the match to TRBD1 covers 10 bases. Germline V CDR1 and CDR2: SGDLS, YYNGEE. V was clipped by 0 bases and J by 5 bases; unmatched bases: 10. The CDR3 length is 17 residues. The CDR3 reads CASSVEQGQGYWETQYF. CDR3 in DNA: TGTGCCAGCAGCGTAGAACAGGGACAGGGGTATTGGGAGACCCAGTACTTC. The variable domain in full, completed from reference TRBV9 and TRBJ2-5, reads DSGVTQTPKHLITATGQRVTLRCSPRSGDLSVYWYQQSLDQGLQFLIQYYNGEERAKGNILERFSAQQFPDLHSELNLSSLELGDSALYFCASSVEQGQGYWETQYFGPGTRLLVL.

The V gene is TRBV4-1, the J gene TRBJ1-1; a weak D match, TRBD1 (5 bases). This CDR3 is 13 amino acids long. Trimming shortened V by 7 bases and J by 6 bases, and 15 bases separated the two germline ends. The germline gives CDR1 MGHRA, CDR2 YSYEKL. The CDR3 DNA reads TGCGCCAGCATGGCTTTTGCAGGGTCTGAAGCTTTCTTT. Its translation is CASMAFAGSEAFF.

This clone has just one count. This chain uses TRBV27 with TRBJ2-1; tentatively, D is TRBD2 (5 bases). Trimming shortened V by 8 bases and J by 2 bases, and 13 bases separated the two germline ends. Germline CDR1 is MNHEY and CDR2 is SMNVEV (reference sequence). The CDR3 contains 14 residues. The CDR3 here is CASGSGNAYNEQFF. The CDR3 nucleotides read TGTGCCAGCGGTTCCGGGAACGCCTACAATGAGCAGTTCTTC.

The chain's CDR3 is CASSLGQGEGYTF. Here the CDR3 DNA reads TGTGCCAGCAGCTTGGGGCAGGGGGAAGGCTACACCTTC. This rearrangement joins TRBV5-6 to TRBJ1-2; 7 bases agree with TRBD1. The CDR3 length is 13 residues. Losses at the gene ends were 0 bases for V and 8 bases for J; bases not matched to a gene: 4. Germline V gives CDR1 SGHDT, CDR2 YYEEEE.

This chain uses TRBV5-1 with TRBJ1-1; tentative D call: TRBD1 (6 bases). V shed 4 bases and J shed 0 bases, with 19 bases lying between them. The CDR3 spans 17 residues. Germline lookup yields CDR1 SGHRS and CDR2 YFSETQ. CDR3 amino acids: CASSVGPYRELNTEAFF. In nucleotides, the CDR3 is TGCGCCAGCAGCGTTGGACCTTACAGGGAGCTGAACACTGAAGCTTTCTTT.

CDR3 in DNA: TGTGCCAGCAGTCCGGCTCAGGGTCTAGGTGAAGCTTTCTTT. As protein: CASSPAQGLGEAFF. The chain combines TRBV6-4 with TRBJ1-1; D is possibly TRBD1 (5 bases). The V gene's germline CDR1 is MRHNA and CDR2 SNTAGT. V lost 5 bases to trimming and J lost 7 bases, with 17 bases between them. The CDR3 extends over 14 amino acids.

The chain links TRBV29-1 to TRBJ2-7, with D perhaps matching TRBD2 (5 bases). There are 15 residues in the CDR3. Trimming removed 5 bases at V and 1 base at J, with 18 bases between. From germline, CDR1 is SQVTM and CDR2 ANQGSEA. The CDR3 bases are TGCAGCGTTTGGGCCTCTCGGGGTACATCCTACGAGCAGTACTTC. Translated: CSVWASRGTSYEQYF.

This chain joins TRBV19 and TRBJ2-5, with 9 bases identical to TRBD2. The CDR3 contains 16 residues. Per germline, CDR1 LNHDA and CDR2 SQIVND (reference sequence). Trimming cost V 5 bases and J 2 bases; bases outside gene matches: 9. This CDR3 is CASSSKGLAVQETQYF. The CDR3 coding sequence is TGTGCCAGTAGTTCTAAGGGACTAGCAGTACAAGAGACCCAGTACTTC.

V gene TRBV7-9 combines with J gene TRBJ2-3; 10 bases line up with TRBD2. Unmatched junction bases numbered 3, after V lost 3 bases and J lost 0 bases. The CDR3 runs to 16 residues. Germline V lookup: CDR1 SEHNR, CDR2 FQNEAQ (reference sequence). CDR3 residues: CASSLELAGSTDTQYF. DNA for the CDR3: TGTGCCAGCAGCTTGGAACTAGCGGGGAGCACAGATACGCAGTATTTT.

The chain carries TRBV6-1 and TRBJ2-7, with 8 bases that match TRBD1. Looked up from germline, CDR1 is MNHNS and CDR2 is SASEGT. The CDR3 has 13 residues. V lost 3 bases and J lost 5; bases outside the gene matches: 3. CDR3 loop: CASSDGTGHEQYF. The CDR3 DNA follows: TGTGCCAGCAGTGACGGGACAGGTCACGAGCAGTACTTC.

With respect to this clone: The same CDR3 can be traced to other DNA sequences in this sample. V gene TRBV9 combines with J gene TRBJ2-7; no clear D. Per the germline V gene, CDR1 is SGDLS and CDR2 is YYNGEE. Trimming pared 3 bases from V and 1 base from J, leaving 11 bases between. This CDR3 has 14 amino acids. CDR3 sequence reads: CASSAGVSSYEQYF. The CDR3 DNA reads TGTGCCAGCAGCGCAGGCGTCAGTTCCTACGAGCAGTACTTC.

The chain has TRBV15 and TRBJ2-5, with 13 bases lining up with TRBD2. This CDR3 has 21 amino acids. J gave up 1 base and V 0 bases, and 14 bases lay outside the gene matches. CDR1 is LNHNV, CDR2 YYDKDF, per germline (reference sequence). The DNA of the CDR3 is TGTGCCACCAGCAGAGATTTGGGTACTAGCGGGAGGGCCGGATTCCAAGAGACCCAGTACTTC. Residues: CATSRDLGTSGRAGFQETQYF.

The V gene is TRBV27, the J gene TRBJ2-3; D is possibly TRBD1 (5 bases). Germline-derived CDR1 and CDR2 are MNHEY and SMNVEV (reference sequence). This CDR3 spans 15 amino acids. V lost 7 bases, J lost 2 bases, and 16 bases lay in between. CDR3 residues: CASNYRLAHTDTQYF. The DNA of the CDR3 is TGTGCCAGCAATTACAGGTTGGCCCACACAGATACGCAGTATTTT.

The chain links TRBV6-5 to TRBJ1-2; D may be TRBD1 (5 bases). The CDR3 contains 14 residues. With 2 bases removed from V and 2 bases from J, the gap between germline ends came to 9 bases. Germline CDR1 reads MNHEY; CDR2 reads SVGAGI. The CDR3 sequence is CASSYAGRNYGYTF. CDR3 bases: TGTGCCAGCAGTTACGCGGGACGAAACTATGGCTACACCTTC.

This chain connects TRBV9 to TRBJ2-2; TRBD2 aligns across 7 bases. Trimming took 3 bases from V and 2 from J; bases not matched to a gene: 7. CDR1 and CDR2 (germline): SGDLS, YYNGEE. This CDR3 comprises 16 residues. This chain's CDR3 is CASSGVTAGNTGELFF. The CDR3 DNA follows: TGTGCCAGCAGCGGGGTTACAGCGGGAAACACCGGGGAGCTGTTTTTT.

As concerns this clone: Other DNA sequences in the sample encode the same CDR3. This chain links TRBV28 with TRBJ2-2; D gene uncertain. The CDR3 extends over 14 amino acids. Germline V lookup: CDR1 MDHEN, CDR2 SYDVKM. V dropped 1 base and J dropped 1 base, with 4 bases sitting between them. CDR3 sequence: CASSLLQNTGELFF. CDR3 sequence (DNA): TGTGCCAGCAGTTTATTGCAGAACACCGGGGAGCTGTTTTTT.

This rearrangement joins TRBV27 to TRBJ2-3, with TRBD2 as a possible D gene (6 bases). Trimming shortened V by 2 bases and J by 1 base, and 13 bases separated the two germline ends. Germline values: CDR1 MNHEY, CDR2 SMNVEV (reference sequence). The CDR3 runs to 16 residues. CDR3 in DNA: TGTGCCAGCAGTTTACTGCGGGCTAGCGGCACAGATACGCAGTATTTT. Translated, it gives CASSLLRASGTDTQYF.